This TCR beta chain was recorded in a study of cytomegalovirus exposure and HLA in healthy donors. Study-wide background: A later analysis reported the roughly 130 validation repertoires used the same platform as the 550 to 800 first-cohort repertoires.

The study drew the donors from its approximately 110-subject validation cohort, separate from the roughly 710-subject first cohort. Findings and caveats of the study: Reportedly, cytomegalovirus status was diagnosed with high sensitivity and specificity. Most TCR sequences were uncommon, yet certain public TCRs appeared in many donors.

TCRdb's copy holds only in-frame clones and misses some; the assay was immunoSEQ multiplex PCR. The repertoire holds a few hundred thousand clones, with 88% as singletons. CDR3 length: 14 residues. The V gene's germline CDR1 is SGHRS and CDR2 YFSETQ. V was pared by 0 bases and J by 5 bases, with 11 bases between. On this clone: Antigen unknown.

The source is a woman aged 18-35 years in good health and CMV-seronegative. The chain employs TRBV5-1 and TRBJ2-5, with a weak D call TRBD1 (5 bases). The specimen was PBMCs. The CDR3 here is CASSLDQGRETQYF. In DNA, the CDR3 is TGCGCCAGCAGCTTGGACCAGGGAAGGGAGACCCAGTACTTC.